The present T cell receptor (beta chain) was sequenced within a study of shared clonotypes between healthy human individuals. General observations from the study: The generation probabilities recorded for non-shared clonotypes fell below those of clonotypes shared by all four donors.

Germline assignment: CDR1 SEHNR and CDR2 FQNEAQ (reference sequence). There are 15 residues in the CDR3. V dropped 5 bases and J dropped 2; count of bases not matched to a gene: 3. Cells designated naive CD8 were CD45RO-negative and were positively selected for CCR7, with terminally differentiated effector memory CD45RA+ cells excluded. Sequencing was performed with immunoSEQ multiplex PCR; in TCRdb, only in-frame clones are kept and a portion is missing. The sample has around 640,000 clones, approximately 96% seen once. Concerning this clone: The antigen is unknown. This sample includes further DNA sequences coding for the same CDR3.

V and J are TRBV7-9 and TRBJ2-2; 9 bases align to TRBD1. The clonotype originates from a woman between 25 and 40 years old in good health. Sequencing used naive CD8+ T cells sorted from blood. The CDR3 region is CASSQGQGNTGELFF. The CDR3 region has the DNA TGTGCCAGCAGCCAGGGACAGGGAAACACCGGGGAGCTGTTTTTT.